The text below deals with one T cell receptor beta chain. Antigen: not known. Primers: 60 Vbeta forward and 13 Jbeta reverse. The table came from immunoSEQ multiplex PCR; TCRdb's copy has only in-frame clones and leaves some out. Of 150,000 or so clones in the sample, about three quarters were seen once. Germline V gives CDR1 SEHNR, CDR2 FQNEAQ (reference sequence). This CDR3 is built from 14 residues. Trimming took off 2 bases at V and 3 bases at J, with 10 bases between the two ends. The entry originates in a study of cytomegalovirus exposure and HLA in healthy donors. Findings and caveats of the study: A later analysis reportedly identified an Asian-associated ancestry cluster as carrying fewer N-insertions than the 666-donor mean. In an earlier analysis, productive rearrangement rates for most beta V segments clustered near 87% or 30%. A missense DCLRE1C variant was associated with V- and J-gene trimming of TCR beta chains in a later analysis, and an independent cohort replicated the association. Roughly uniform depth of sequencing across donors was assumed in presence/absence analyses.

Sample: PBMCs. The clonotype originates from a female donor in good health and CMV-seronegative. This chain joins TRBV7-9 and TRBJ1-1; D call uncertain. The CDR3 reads CASSLNLRDTEAFF. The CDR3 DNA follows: TGTGCCAGCAGCTTAAACCTGAGGGACACTGAAGCTTTCTTT.